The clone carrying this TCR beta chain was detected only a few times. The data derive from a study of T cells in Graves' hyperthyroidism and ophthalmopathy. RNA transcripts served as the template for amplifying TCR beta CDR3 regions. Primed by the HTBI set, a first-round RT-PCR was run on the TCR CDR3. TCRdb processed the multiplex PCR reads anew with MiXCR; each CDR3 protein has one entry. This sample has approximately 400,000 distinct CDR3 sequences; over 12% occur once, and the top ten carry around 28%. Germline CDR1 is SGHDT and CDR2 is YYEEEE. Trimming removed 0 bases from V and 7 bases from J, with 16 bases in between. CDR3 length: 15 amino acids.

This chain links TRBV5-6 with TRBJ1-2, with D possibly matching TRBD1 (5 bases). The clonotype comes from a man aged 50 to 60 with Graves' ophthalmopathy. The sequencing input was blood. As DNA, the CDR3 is TGTGCCAGCAGCTTGGACAGGCCTACAACTATTGGCTACACCTTC. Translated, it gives CASSLDRPTTIGYTF.